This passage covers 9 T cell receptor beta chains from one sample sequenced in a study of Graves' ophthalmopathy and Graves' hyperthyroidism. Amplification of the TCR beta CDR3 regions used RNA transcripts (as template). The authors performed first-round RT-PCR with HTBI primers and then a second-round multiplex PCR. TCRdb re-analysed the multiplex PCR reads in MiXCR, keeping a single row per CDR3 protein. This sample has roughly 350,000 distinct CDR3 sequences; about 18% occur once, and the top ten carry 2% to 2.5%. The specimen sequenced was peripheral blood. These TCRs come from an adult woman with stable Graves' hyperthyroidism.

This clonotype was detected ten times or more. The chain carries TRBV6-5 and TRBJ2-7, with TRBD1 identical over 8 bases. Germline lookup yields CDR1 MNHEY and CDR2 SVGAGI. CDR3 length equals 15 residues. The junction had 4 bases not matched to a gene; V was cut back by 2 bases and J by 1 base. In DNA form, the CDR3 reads TGTGCCAGCAGTTACGTGGGGACAGGTTCCTACGAGCAGTACTTC. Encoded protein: CASSYVGTGSYEQYF.

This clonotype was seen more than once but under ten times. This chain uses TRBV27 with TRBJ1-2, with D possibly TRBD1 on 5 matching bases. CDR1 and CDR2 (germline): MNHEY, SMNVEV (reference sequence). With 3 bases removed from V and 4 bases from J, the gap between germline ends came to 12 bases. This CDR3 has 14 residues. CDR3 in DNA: TGTGCCAGCAGTTTTTCGGGGGTGGGCTATGGCTACACCTTC. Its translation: CASSFSGVGYGYTF.

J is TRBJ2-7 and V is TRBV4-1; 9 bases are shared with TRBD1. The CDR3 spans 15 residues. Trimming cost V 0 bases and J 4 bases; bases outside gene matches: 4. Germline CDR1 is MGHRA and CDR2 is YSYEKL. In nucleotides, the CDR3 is TGCGCCAGCAGCCAAGATGTGACAGGGGGATACGAGCAGTACTTC. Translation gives CASSQDVTGGYEQYF.

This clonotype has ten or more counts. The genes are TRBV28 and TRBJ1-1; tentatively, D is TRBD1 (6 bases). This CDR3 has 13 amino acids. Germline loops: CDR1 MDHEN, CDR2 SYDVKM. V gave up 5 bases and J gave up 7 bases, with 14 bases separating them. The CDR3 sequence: CASSSSGQFEAFF. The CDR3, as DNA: TGTGCCAGCAGTAGCTCCGGACAGTTTGAAGCTTTCTTT.

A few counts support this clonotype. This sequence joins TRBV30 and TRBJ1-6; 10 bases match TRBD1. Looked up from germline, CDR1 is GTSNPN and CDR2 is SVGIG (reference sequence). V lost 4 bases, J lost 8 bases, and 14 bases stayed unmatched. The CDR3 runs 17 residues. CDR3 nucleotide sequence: TGTGCCTGGAATGGTCTCAGGACAGGGGGGAAAGATTCACCCCTCCACTTT. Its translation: CAWNGLRTGGKDSPLHF.

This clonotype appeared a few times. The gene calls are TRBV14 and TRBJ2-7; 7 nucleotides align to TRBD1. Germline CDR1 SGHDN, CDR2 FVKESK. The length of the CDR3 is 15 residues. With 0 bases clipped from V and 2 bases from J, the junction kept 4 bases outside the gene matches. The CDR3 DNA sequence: TGTGCCAGCAGCCAAGATCATGACAGGGCCTACGAGCAGTACTTC. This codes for CASSQDHDRAYEQYF.

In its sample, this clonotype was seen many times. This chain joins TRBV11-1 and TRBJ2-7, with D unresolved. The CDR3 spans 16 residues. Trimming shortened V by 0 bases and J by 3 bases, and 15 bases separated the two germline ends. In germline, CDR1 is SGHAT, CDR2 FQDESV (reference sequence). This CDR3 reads CASSLAGDPPLYEQYF. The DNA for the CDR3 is TGTGCCAGCAGCTTAGCTGGTGATCCTCCTCTCTACGAGCAGTACTTC.

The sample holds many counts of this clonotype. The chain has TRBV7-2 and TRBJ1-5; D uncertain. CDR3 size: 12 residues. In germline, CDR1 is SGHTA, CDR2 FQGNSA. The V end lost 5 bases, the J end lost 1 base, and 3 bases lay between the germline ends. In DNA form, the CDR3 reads TGTGCCAGCAGCCAGAGCAATCAGCCCCAGCATTTT. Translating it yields CASSQSNQPQHF.

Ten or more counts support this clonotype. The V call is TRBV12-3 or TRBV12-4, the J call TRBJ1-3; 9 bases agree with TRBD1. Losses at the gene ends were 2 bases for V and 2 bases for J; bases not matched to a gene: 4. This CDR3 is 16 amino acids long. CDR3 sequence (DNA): TGTGCCAGCAGTTTAAGGGACAGGGTAACTGGAAACACCATATATTTT. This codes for CASSLRDRVTGNTIYF.